This T cell receptor beta chain is drawn from a study of shared clonotypes between healthy human individuals. Assay execution proceeded at the deep level. The assay was immunoSEQ multiplex PCR, and TCRdb's table has in-frame clones only and misses some. The sample carries approximately 2,000,000 clones, roughly 93% recorded once. Study-level results: Genetic and exposure-history diversity was limited by the small donor number.

This CDR3 has 12 amino acids. With 5 bases removed from V and 4 bases from J, the gap between germline ends came to 8 bases. In germline, CDR1 is SEHNR, CDR2 FQNEAQ (reference sequence). Concerning this clone: What it binds is unknown. Other DNA sequences of this sample code for an identical CDR3.

CD45RO-negative cells were positively selected for CCR7, leaving out terminally differentiated effector memory CD45RA+ cells. The donors, healthy adults who were HIV-negative, had experienced no recent acute infections or vaccinations. The sequence was obtained from a man between 18 and 35 years old in good health. Some clones in this sample may be carry-over from other donors' samples. Sequencing was carried out using naive CD8+ T cells from PBMCs. J is TRBJ1-1 and V is TRBV7-9; unclear D gene. The CDR3 loop is CASSPLGTEAFF. CDR3 nucleotide sequence: TGTGCCAGCAGCCCGTTGGGCACTGAAGCTTTCTTT.